This T cell receptor beta chain appears in the sequencing data of a study of memory CD4+ T cells and cytomegalovirus serostatus. Study summary: This sample comes from healthy Belgian adults, under 10 CMV seropositive, 20 to 25 seronegative. Findings of the study overall: Of approximately 160 reported CMV TCRbeta sequences, roughly 67 were found in memory CD4+ repertoires.

The sort gate was single viable CD3+CD4+CD8-CD45RO+ cells for memory CD4+ T cells. Here immunoSEQ multiplex PCR was the method, and the copy in TCRdb shows in-frame clones only, minus some. The data hold 52,000 or so clones, with around 77% observed a single time. About this clone itself: The antigen is unknown.

The sequencing input was memory CD4+ T cells from blood. This receptor was obtained from an adult in good health and CMV-seronegative.

CDR3 in amino acids: CASSFYRAGDGYTF. The CDR3 DNA reads TGTGCCAGCAGCTTTTACAGGGCGGGAGATGGCTACACCTTC. The V gene is TRBV7-2, the J gene TRBJ1-2, with D possibly being TRBD1 (6 bases). CDR1 SGHTA and CDR2 FQGNSA come from the germline V gene. Trimming took 3 bases from V and 6 from J, leaving 14 bases between them. The CDR3 length is 14 residues. The variable domain in full, with the rest retrieved from reference TRBV7-2 and TRBJ1-2, is GAGVSQSPSNKVTEKGKDVELRCDPISGHTALYWYRQSLGQGLEFLIYFQGNSAPDKSGLPSDRFSAERTGGSVSTLTIQRTQQEDSAVYLCASSFYRAGDGYTFGSGTRLTVV.